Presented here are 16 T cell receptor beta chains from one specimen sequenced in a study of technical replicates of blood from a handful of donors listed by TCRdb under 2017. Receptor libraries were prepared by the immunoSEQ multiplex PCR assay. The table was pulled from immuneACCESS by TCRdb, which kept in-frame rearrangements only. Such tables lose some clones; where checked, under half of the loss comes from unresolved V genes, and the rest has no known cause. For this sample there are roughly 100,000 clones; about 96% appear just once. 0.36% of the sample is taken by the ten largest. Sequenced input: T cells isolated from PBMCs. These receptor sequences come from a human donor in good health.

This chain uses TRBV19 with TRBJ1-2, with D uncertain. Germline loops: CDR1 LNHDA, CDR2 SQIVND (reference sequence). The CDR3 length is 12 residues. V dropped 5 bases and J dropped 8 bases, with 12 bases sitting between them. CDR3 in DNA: TGTGCCAGTAGTTCTACTAAGAGGGGCTACACCTTC. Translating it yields CASSSTKRGYTF.

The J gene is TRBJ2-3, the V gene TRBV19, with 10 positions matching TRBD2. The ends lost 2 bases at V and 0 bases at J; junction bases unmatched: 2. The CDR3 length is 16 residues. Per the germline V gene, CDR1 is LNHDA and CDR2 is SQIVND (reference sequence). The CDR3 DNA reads TGTGCCAGTAGTATAACTAGCGGGACCAGCACAGATACGCAGTATTTT. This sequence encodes CASSITSGTSTDTQYF.

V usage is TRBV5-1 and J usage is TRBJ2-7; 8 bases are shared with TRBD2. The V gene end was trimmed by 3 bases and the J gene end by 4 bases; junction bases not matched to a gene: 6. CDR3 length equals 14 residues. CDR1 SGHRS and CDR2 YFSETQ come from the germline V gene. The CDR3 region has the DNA TGCGCCAGCAGCTCTGGACGGGAGGGGTACGAGCAGTACTTC. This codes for CASSSGREGYEQYF.

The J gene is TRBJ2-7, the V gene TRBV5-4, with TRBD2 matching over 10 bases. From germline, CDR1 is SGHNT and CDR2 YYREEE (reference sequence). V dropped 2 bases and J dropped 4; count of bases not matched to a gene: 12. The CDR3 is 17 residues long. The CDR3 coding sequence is TGTGCCAGCAGCTTCGAGGGGGCTACTAGCGGGGATTACGAGCAGTACTTC. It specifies CASSFEGATSGDYEQYF.

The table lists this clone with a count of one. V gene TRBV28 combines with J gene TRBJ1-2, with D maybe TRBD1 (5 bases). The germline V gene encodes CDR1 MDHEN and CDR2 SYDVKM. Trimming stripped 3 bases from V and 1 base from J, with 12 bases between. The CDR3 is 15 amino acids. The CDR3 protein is CASSFGGRGNYGYTF. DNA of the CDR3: TGTGCCAGCAGTTTTGGGGGGAGAGGTAACTATGGCTACACCTTC.

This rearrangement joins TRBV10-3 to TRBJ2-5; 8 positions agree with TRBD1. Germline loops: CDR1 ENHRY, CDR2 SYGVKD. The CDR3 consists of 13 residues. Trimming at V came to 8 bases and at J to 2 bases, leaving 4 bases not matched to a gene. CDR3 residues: CAIGTGGQETQYF. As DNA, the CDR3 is TGTGCCATCGGAACAGGGGGTCAAGAGACCCAGTACTTC.

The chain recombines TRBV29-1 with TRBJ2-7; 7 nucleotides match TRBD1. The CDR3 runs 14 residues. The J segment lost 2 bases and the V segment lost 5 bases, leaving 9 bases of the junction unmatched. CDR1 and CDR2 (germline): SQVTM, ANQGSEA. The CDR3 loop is CSVTRDSATYEQYF. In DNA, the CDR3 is TGCAGCGTTACCCGGGACAGTGCAACCTACGAGCAGTACTTC.

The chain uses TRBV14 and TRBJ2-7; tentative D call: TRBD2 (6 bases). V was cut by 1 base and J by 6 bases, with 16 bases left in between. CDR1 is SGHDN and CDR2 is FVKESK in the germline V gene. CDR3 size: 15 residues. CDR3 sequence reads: CASSQVAGGGLEQYF. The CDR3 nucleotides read TGTGCCAGCAGCCAAGTCGCAGGTGGGGGACTCGAGCAGTACTTC.

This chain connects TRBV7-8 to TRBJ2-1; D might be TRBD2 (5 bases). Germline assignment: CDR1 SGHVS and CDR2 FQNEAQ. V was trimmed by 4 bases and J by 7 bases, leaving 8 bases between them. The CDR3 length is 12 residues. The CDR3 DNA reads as TGTGCCAGCAGCTGGGAGATGAATGAGCAGTTCTTC. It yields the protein CASSWEMNEQFF.

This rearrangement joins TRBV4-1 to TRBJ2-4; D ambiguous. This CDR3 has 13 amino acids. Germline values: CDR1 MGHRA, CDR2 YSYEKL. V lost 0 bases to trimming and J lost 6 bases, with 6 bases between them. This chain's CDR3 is CASSQDSLNIQYF. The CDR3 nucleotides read TGCGCCAGCAGCCAAGACAGTTTAAACATTCAGTACTTC.

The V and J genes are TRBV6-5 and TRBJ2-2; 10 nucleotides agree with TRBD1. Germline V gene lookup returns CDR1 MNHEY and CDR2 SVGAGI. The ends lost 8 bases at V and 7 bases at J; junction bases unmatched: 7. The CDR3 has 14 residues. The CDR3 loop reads CASFDRGHVGELFF. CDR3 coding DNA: TGTGCCAGCTTCGACAGGGGGCATGTCGGGGAGCTGTTTTTT.

The CDR3 loop is CASSAHQGENEKLFF. The CDR3 region has the DNA TGTGCCAGCAGCGCCCATCAGGGGGAAAATGAAAAACTGTTTTTT. The V and J genes are TRBV9 and TRBJ1-4, with 7 positions matching TRBD1. V trimming: 3 bases; J trimming: 5 bases; junction bases outside the gene matches: 7. This CDR3 contains 15 residues. Germline CDR1 SGDLS, CDR2 YYNGEE.

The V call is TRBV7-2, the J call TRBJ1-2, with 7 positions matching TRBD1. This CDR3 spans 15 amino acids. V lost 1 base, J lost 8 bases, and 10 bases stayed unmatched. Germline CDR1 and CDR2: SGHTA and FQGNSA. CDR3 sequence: CASSLDLQGNRGYTF. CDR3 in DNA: TGTGCCAGCAGCTTAGACCTACAGGGGAATCGCGGCTACACCTTC.

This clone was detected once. The CDR3 DNA sequence: TGCGCCAGCAGCCAAGATAGTCGTTACGGGGAGGAGCTGTTTTTT. Amino acids: CASSQDSRYGEELFF. The genes are TRBV4-1 and TRBJ2-2; D possibly corresponds to TRBD2 (5 bases). The CDR3 spans 15 residues. Trimming shortened V by 0 bases and J by 10 bases, and 15 bases separated the two germline ends. Germline V gene data show CDR1 as MGHRA and CDR2 as YSYEKL.

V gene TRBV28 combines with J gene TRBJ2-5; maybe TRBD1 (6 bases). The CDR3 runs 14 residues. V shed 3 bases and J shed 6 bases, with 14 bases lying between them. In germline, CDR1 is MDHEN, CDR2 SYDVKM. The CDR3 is CASSLRQGLKTQYF. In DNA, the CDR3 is TGTGCCAGCAGTTTGAGGCAGGGGCTTAAGACCCAGTACTTC.

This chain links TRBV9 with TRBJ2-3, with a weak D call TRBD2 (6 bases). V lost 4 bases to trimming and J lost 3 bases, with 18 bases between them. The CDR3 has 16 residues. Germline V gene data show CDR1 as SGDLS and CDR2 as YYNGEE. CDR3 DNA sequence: TGTGCCAGCAGCCTAAATCCGACTAGTTGGACAGATACGCAGTATTTT. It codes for CASSLNPTSWTDTQYF. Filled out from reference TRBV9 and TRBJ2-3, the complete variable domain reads DSGVTQTPKHLITATGQRVTLRCSPRSGDLSVYWYQQSLDQGLQFLIQYYNGEERAKGNILERFSAQQFPDLHSELNLSSLELGDSALYFCASSLNPTSWTDTQYFGPGTRLTVL.